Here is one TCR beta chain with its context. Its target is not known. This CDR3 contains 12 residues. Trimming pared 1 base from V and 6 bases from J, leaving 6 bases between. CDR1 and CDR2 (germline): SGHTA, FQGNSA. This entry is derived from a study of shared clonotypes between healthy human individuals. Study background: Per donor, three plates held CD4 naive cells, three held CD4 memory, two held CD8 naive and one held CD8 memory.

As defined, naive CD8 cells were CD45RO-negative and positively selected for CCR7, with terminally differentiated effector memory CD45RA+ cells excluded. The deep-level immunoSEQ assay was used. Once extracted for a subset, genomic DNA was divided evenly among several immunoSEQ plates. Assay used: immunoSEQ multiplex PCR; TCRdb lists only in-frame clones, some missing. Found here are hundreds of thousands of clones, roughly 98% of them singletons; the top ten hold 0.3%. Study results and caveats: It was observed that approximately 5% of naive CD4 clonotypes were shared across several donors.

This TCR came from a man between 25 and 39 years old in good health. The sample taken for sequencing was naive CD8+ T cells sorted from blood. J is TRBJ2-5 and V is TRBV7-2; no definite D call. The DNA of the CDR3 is TGTGCCAGCAGCTTAGAGGGAAAGACCCAGTACTTC. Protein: CASSLEGKTQYF.